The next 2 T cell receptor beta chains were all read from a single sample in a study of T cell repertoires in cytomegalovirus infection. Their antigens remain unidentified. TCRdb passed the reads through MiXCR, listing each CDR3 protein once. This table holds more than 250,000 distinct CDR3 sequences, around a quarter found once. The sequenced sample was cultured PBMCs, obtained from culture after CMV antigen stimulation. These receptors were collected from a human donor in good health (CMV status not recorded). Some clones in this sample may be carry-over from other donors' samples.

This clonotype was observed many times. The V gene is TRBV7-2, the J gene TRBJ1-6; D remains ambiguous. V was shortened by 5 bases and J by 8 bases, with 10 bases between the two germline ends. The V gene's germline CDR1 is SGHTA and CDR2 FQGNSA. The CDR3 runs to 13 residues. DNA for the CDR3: TGTGCCAGCAGCGGACGCCTCCATTCACCCCTCCACTTT. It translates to CASSGRLHSPLHF. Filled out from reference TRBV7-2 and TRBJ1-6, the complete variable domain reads GAGVSQSPSNKVTEKGKDVELRCDPISGHTALYWYRQSLGQGLEFLIYFQGNSAPDKSGLPSDRFSAERTGGSVSTLTIQRTQQEDSAVYLCASSGRLHSPLHFGNGTRLTVT.

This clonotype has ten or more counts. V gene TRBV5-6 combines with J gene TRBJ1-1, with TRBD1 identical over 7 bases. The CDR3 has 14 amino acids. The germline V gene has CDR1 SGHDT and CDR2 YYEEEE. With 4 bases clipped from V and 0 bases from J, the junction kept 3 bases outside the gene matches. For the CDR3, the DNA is TGTGCCAGCAGCCCTACAGGGGTGAACACTGAAGCTTTCTTT. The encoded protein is CASSPTGVNTEAFF.